What follows are 32 T cell receptor beta chains derived from one specimen sequenced in a study of blood T cell repertoires in COVID-19. The protocol was immunoSEQ multiplex PCR, while the TCRdb copy is restricted to in-frame clones and leaves out a portion. Of some 66,000 clones in the sample, 65% to 90% were seen once. Source material: peripheral blood. The receptors originated from a man in his sixties with acute or convalescent COVID-19.

This chain uses TRBV5-8 with TRBJ2-3, with 10 bases that match TRBD2. From germline, CDR1 is SGHTS and CDR2 YDEGEE. The J segment lost 5 bases and the V segment lost 2 bases, leaving 5 bases of the junction unmatched. The CDR3 totals 15 residues. The CDR3 nucleotides read TGTGCCAGCAGCTTTGGTAGCGGGGGGATAGATACGCAGTATTTT. Protein: CASSFGSGGIDTQYF.

V usage is TRBV3-1 (or the pseudogene TRBV3-2) and J usage is TRBJ1-2; D remains unclear. Germline values: CDR1 LGHDT, CDR2 YNNKEL (reference sequence). This CDR3 spans 13 amino acids. The V and J ends lost 1 base and 1 base respectively, with 4 bases between them. The DNA of the CDR3 is TGTGCCAGCAGCCAAGGCTATAACTATGGCTACACCTTC. Amino acid sequence: CASSQGYNYGYTF.

CDR3 DNA sequence: TGTGCCAGCAGCTTGGACCTTTTCGAGTCCCGATCCTACGAGCAGTACTTC. Amino acids: CASSLDLFESRSYEQYF. V and J are TRBV5-6 and TRBJ2-7; no definite D call. Germline CDR1 reads SGHDT; CDR2 reads YYEEEE. Trimming pared 0 bases from V and 1 base from J, leaving 17 bases between. There are 17 residues in the CDR3. The whole variable domain, remainder taken from reference TRBV5-6 and TRBJ2-7, is DAGVTQSPTHLIKTRGQQVTLRCSPKSGHDTVSWYQQALGQGPQFIFQYYEEEERQRGNFPDRFSGHQFPNYSSELNVNALLLGDSALYLCASSLDLFESRSYEQYFGPGTRLTVT.

This clone was picked up a small number of times. At one boundary the junction diverges from the germline segment, which might be a read error. The V and J genes are TRBV5-5 and TRBJ1-2; D uncertain. The germline V gene encodes CDR1 SGHKS and CDR2 YYEKEE (reference sequence). CDR3 length: 14 amino acids. CDR3 protein: CASSSLNWAQVLSF. CDR3 in DNA: TGTGCCAGCAGCTCCCTTAATTGGGCCCAGGTCTTGTCCTTC.

J is TRBJ2-3 and V is TRBV16, with D possibly matching TRBD2 (6 bases). The length of the CDR3 is 14 residues. The V gene lost 3 bases and the J gene lost 0 bases, with 7 bases spanning the gap. CDR1 and CDR2 (germline): KGHSY, FQNENV. In DNA, the CDR3 is TGTGCCAGCAGCCACGGGACTAGCACAGATACGCAGTATTTT. Translating gives CASSHGTSTDTQYF.

The chain joins TRBV4-3 to TRBJ2-3; D is possibly TRBD2 (5 bases). The germline gives CDR1 LGHNA, CDR2 YSLEER. There are 16 residues in the CDR3. The ends were cut back, 0 bases at V and 3 bases at J, with 13 bases in the middle. The DNA for the CDR3 is TGCGCCAGCAGCCAAGAACCAGCGGTTAGGACAGATACGCAGTATTTT. Its translation: CASSQEPAVRTDTQYF.

The V and J genes are TRBV5-1 and TRBJ1-1; TRBD1 is a possible D gene (6 bases). Germline values: CDR1 SGHRS, CDR2 YFSETQ. V shed 3 bases and J shed 0 bases, with 15 bases lying between them. There are 16 residues in the CDR3. The CDR3 bases are TGCGCCAGCAGCTCCGGACAGCGGATTATGAACACTGAAGCTTTCTTT. Amino acids: CASSSGQRIMNTEAFF.

This clone was observed a few times. The V gene is TRBV7-2, the J gene TRBJ2-1, with D possibly matching TRBD1 (6 bases). V was cut by 0 bases and J by 4 bases, with 10 bases left in between. The CDR3 runs to 15 residues. Per the germline V gene, CDR1 is SGHTA and CDR2 is FQGNSA. The CDR3: CASSLAAGAYNEQFF. CDR3 nucleotide sequence: TGTGCCAGCAGCTTAGCGGCAGGGGCTTACAATGAGCAGTTCTTC.

The rearrangement uses TRBV9 and TRBJ2-7; D is ambiguous. V was shortened by 3 bases and J by 0 bases, with 13 bases between the two germline ends. There are 15 residues in the CDR3. The germline V gene encodes CDR1 SGDLS and CDR2 YYNGEE. CDR3 DNA: TGTGCCAGCAGCGCCCGGCCAGACACCTCCTACGAGCAGTACTTC. It codes for CASSARPDTSYEQYF.

This chain uses TRBV9 with TRBJ1-5; D unresolved. In germline, CDR1 is SGDLS, CDR2 YYNGEE. V lost 0 bases to trimming and J lost 6 bases, with 10 bases between them. The CDR3 has 14 residues. The DNA of the CDR3 is TGTGCCAGCAGCGTAGGTGGCGCGGGTCAGCCCCAGCATTTT. Translation gives CASSVGGAGQPQHF.

This chain links TRBV6-5 with TRBJ2-6; D ambiguous. CDR3 length: 13 residues. The germline V and J ends were trimmed by 7 bases and 1 base, with 5 bases remaining between them. Germline lookup yields CDR1 MNHEY and CDR2 SVGAGI. The CDR3: CASKHSGANVLTF. The CDR3 coding sequence is TGTGCCAGCAAACATTCTGGGGCCAACGTCCTGACTTTC.

The V call is TRBV7-9, the J call TRBJ2-1; unclear D gene. From germline, CDR1 is SEHNR and CDR2 FQNEAQ (reference sequence). CDR3 length equals 13 residues. Trimming took off 10 bases at V and 0 bases at J, with 10 bases between the two ends. CDR3 bases: TGTGCCATCCCTTCGAGCTCCTACAATGAGCAGTTCTTC. This encodes CAIPSSSYNEQFF.

This chain links TRBV9 with TRBJ1-1; unclear D gene. This CDR3 is built from 15 residues. V shed 9 bases and J shed 5 bases, with 23 bases lying between them. Looked up from germline, CDR1 is SGDLS and CDR2 is YYNGEE. As DNA, the CDR3 is TGTGCCACTACATCTCCGCGGGTTGAGGTTACTGAAGCTTTCTTT. It encodes CATTSPRVEVTEAFF. The whole variable domain, remainder taken from reference TRBV9 and TRBJ1-1, is DSGVTQTPKHLITATGQRVTLRCSPRSGDLSVYWYQQSLDQGLQFLIQYYNGEERAKGNILERFSAQQFPDLHSELNLSSLELGDSALYFCATTSPRVEVTEAFFGQGTRLTVV.

The rearrangement links TRBV28 to TRBJ2-7; 8 bases line up with TRBD2. Germline CDR1 is MDHEN and CDR2 is SYDVKM. The CDR3 contains 15 residues. V trimming: 6 bases; J trimming: 5 bases; junction bases outside the gene matches: 12. The CDR3 region has the DNA TGTGCCAGCAGATCTCCCCCGGGGGGGGATCACGAGCAGTACTTC. Protein product: CASRSPPGGDHEQYF.

This chain uses TRBV15 with TRBJ1-2, with D possibly matching TRBD1 (5 bases). V lost 2 bases, J lost 7 bases, and 14 bases lay in between. Germline CDR1 and CDR2: LNHNV and YYDKDF (reference sequence). The CDR3 sequence is 14 residues long. In DNA, the CDR3 is TGTGCCACCAGCAGACAGCGGGGGTATGGTGGCTACACCTTC. Translation gives CATSRQRGYGGYTF.

This clone showed up just once. This CDR3 is CASRPGVHWKQYF. CDR3 in DNA: TGTGCCAGCAGGCCCGGGGTCCATTGGAAGCAGTATTTT. The rearrangement links TRBV6-5 to TRBJ2-3; perhaps TRBD2 as D (5 bases). The CDR3 has 13 amino acids. Germline values: CDR1 MNHEY, CDR2 SVGAGI. V lost 6 bases, J lost 11 bases, and 18 bases lay in between.

The V and J genes are TRBV28 and TRBJ2-4, with TRBD1 identical over 7 bases. This CDR3 contains 15 residues. Germline V gene data show CDR1 as MDHEN and CDR2 as SYDVKM. V gave up 4 bases and J gave up 5 bases; unmatched junction bases: 8. CDR3 nucleotide sequence: TGTGCCAGCAGTTCGCCCGCTACAGGGGAAAACATTCAGTACTTC. Protein product: CASSSPATGENIQYF.

This clone was seen just once. The chain carries TRBV20-1 and TRBJ1-2; 9 nucleotides agree with TRBD1. This CDR3 has 13 amino acids. Germline V gene data show CDR1 as DFQATT and CDR2 as SNEGSKA (reference sequence). J lost 8 bases, V lost 3 bases, and 7 bases had no gene match. CDR3 amino acids: CSASTRQGGGYTF. The CDR3 region has the DNA TGCAGTGCTAGTACACGACAGGGGGGAGGCTACACCTTC.

This clone has only a few counts. The chain links TRBV5-1 to TRBJ1-1, with D possibly matching TRBD1 (6 bases). The ends were cut back, 3 bases at V and 4 bases at J, with 19 bases in the middle. The CDR3 is 16 residues long. CDR1 and CDR2 (germline): SGHRS, YFSETQ. CDR3 sequence: CASSSPAGQGSTEAFF. The CDR3 DNA reads TGCGCCAGCAGCTCCCCTGCTGGCCAGGGGTCCACTGAAGCTTTCTTT.

This clone was observed once. Compared with germline, one end of the junction differs, possibly owing to a read error. The V gene is TRBV7-9, the J gene TRBJ1-1, with 10 bases matching TRBD1. This CDR3 spans 12 amino acids. CDR1 SEHNR and CDR2 FQNEAQ come from the germline V gene (reference sequence). The DNA for the CDR3 is TGTGCCAGCAGCAACTTTGGGCGGACAGGGGGCTTT. Its protein is CASSNFGRTGGF.

The rearrangement links TRBV18 to TRBJ2-1; TRBD1 might be the D (5 bases). CDR3 length: 14 amino acids. Germline V lookup: CDR1 KGHSH, CDR2 LQKENI. Deletions cut 3 bases from V and 0 bases from J, with 6 bases between. In DNA form, the CDR3 reads TGTGCCAGCTCACCTCAGGGCTCCTACAATGAGCAGTTCTTC. Amino acid sequence: CASSPQGSYNEQFF.

This clone was seen a single time. This chain joins TRBV7-8 and TRBJ2-7; 11 bases align to TRBD2. Germline CDR1 is SGHVS and CDR2 is FQNEAQ. The ends lost 3 bases at V and 0 bases at J; junction bases unmatched: 1. The CDR3 has 15 residues. CDR3 nucleotides: TGTGCCAGCAGCTTTACTAGCGGGAGCTCCTACGAGCAGTACTTC. It is translated as CASSFTSGSSYEQYF.

The gene calls are TRBV13 and TRBJ1-5; D is unclear. V lost 1 base, J lost 5 bases, and 6 bases lay in between. CDR3 length: 13 residues. The germline V gene has CDR1 PRHDT and CDR2 FYEKMQ (reference sequence). This CDR3 is CASSLDSDQPQHF. The CDR3 region has the DNA TGTGCCAGCAGCTTAGATTCTGATCAGCCCCAGCATTTT.

The rearrangement uses TRBV6-1 and TRBJ2-3; 14 nucleotides match TRBD2. Germline V gene sequence: CDR1 MNHNS, CDR2 SASEGT. V shed 2 bases and J 6 bases; nucleotides not matched to a gene: 10. The CDR3 consists of 18 residues. This CDR3 reads CASSESPGLAGGRDTQYF. For the CDR3, the DNA is TGTGCCAGCAGTGAAAGCCCCGGACTAGCGGGGGGCCGTGATACGCAGTATTTT.

The chain joins TRBV29-1 to TRBJ1-1, with a possible D match to TRBD1 (5 bases). Between the trimmed V and J ends, which lost 7 bases and 5 bases, there was a span of 17 bases. CDR1 is SQVTM and CDR2 is ANQGSEA in the germline V gene. The CDR3 runs to 13 residues. The CDR3 DNA follows: TGCAGCGGTCTACAGGATAGAAGGACTGAAGCTTTCTTT. Translated: CSGLQDRRTEAFF.

The V call is TRBV19, the J call TRBJ1-6; D is uncertain. The germline V gene encodes CDR1 LNHDA and CDR2 SQIVND (reference sequence). Deletions cut 3 bases from V and 3 bases from J, with 9 bases between. The CDR3 runs to 15 residues. CDR3 protein: CASSMSALYNSPLHF. The CDR3 DNA reads TGTGCCAGTAGTATGAGCGCCCTCTATAATTCACCCCTCCACTTT.

This clone was recorded a few times. The rearrangement uses TRBV19 and TRBJ1-1; D perhaps matches TRBD1 (5 bases). Germline assignment: CDR1 LNHDA and CDR2 SQIVND (reference sequence). The V end lost 3 bases, the J end lost 3 bases, and 14 bases lay between the germline ends. CDR3 size: 15 residues. CDR3 region: CASSIEAGRDTEAFF. The CDR3, as DNA: TGTGCCAGTAGTATCGAGGCAGGGAGGGACACTGAAGCTTTCTTT.

The chain links TRBV9 to TRBJ2-6; D remains unclear. Germline V gives CDR1 SGDLS, CDR2 YYNGEE. Trimming left V 3 bases short and J 4 bases short, with 23 bases between. The CDR3 length is 19 residues. CDR3 in amino acids: CASSAYRGFPAEGANVLTF. In nucleotides, the CDR3 is TGTGCCAGCAGCGCCTACCGCGGCTTCCCCGCAGAAGGGGCCAACGTCCTGACTTTC. Using reference TRBV9 and TRBJ2-6 for the parts outside the CDR3, the full variable domain is DSGVTQTPKHLITATGQRVTLRCSPRSGDLSVYWYQQSLDQGLQFLIQYYNGEERAKGNILERFSAQQFPDLHSELNLSSLELGDSALYFCASSAYRGFPAEGANVLTFGAGSRLTVL.

V usage is TRBV2 and J usage is TRBJ1-3; weak D call: TRBD1 (6 bases). V gave up 7 bases and J gave up 5 bases, with 9 bases separating them. CDR1 SNHLY and CDR2 FYNNEI come from the germline V gene. CDR3 length equals 12 residues. The CDR3 sequence: CASTDSRNTIYF. The CDR3 DNA reads as TGTGCCAGCACGGACAGCCGAAACACCATATATTTT. Full variable domain (missing parts from reference TRBV2 and TRBJ1-3): EPEVTQTPSHQVTQMGQEVILRCVPISNHLYFYWYRQILGQKVEFLVSFYNNEISEKSEIFDDQFSVERPDGSNFTLKIRSTKLEDSAMYFCASTDSRNTIYFGEGSWLTVV.

The chain employs TRBV3-1 (or the pseudogene TRBV3-2) and TRBJ2-1; TRBD1 matches at 8 bases. V lost 2 bases and J lost 5; bases outside the gene matches: 14. CDR3 length: 18 amino acids. The germline V gene encodes CDR1 LGHDT and CDR2 YNNKEL (reference sequence). CDR3 DNA sequence: TGTGCCAGCAGCCAACCTTGGCGGAGGGACAGGCGAAACAATGAGCAGTTCTTC. The encoded protein is CASSQPWRRDRRNNEQFF.

This rearrangement joins TRBV5-6 to TRBJ2-7, with 7 bases fitting TRBD1. Germline trimming cut 2 bases from V and 0 bases from J; bases unmatched to any gene: 5. Germline values: CDR1 SGHDT, CDR2 YYEEEE. This CDR3 has 15 residues. The CDR3 nucleotides are TGTGCCAGCAGCTTCGGGACAGTAGGCTCCTACGAGCAGTACTTC. Amino acids: CASSFGTVGSYEQYF.

The rearrangement joins TRBV9 to TRBJ1-2; 7 bases fit TRBD1. CDR1 SGDLS and CDR2 YYNGEE come from the germline V gene. This CDR3 is built from 15 residues. V lost 0 bases, J lost 8 bases, and 10 bases stayed unmatched. The CDR3 DNA reads as TGTGCCAGCAGCGTAGGAGGGGCAGGGGGAATAGGCTACACCTTC. It specifies CASSVGGAGGIGYTF.